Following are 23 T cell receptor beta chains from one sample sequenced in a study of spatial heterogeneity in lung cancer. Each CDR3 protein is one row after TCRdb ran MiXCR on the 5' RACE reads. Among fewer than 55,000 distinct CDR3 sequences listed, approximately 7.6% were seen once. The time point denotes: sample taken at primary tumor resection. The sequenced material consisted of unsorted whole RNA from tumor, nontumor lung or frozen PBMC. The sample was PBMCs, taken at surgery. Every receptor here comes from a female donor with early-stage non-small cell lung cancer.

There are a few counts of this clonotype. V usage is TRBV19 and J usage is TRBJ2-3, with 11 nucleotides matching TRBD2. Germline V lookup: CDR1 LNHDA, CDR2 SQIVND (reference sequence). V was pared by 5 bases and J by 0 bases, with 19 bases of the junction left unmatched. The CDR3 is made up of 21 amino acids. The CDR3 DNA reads TGTGCCAGTAGTTCCTCCGGGACAGGGCTACTAGCGGGGGCTAGCACAGATACGCAGTATTTT. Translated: CASSSSGTGLLAGASTDTQYF.

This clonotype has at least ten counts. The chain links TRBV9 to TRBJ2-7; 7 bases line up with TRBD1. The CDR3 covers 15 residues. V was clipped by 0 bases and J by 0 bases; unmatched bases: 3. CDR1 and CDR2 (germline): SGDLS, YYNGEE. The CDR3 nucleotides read TGTGCCAGCAGCGTAGGGGCAGGGGGCTCCTACGAGCAGTACTTC. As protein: CASSVGAGGSYEQYF.

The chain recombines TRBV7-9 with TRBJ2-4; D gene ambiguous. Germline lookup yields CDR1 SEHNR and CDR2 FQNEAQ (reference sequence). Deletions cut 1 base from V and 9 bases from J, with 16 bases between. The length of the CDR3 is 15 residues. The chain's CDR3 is CASSLEGVGLGIQYF. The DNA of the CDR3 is TGTGCCAGCAGCTTAGAGGGTGTCGGTCTGGGCATTCAGTACTTC.

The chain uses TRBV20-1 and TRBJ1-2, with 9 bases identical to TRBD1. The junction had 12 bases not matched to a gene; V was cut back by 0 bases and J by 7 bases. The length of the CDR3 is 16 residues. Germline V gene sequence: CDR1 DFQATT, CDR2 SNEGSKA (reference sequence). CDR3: CSARDPLGQGVGGYTF. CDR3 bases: TGCAGTGCTAGAGATCCCTTGGGACAGGGCGTAGGTGGCTACACCTTC.

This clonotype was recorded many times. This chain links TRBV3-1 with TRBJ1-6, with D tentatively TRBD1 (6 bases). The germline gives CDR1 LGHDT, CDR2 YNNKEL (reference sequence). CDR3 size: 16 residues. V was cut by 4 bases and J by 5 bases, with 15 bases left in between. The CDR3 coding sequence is TGTGCCAGCAGCCCAGTACAGGGCGCAAATAATTCACCCCTCCACTTT. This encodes CASSPVQGANNSPLHF.

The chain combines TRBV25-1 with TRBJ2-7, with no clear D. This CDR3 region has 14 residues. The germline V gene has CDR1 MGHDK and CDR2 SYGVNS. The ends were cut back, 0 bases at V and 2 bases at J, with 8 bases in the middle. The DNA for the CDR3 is TGTGCCAGCAGTGAATATTCTGGGACCTACGAGCAGTACTTC. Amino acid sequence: CASSEYSGTYEQYF.

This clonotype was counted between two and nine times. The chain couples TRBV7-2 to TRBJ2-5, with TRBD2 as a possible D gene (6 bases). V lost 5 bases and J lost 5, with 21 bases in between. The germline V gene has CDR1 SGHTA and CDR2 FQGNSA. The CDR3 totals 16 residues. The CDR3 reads CASSPPGTSGRETQYF. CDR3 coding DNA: TGTGCCAGCAGCCCGCCTGGGACTTCCGGAAGGGAGACCCAGTACTTC.

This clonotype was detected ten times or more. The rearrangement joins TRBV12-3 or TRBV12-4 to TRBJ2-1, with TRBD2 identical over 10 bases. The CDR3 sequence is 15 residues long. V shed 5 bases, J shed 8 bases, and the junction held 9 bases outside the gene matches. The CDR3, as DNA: TGTGCCAGCAGTAGGAGCGGGGGGGTCGTGGATGAGCAGTTCTTC. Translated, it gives CASSRSGGVVDEQFF.

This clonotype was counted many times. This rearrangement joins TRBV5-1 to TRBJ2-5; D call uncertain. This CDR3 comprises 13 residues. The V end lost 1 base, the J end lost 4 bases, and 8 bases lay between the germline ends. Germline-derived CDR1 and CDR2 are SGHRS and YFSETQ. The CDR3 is CASSLFPRETQYF. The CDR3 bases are TGCGCCAGCAGCTTGTTCCCCAGAGAGACCCAGTACTTC.

The CDR3: CASSLSGTGNEKLFF. In DNA form, the CDR3 reads TGTGCCAGCAGCTTATCGGGGACGGGGAATGAAAAACTGTTTTTT. The chain uses TRBV7-2 and TRBJ1-4; maybe TRBD1 (5 bases). Germline V lookup: CDR1 SGHTA, CDR2 FQGNSA. The V end lost 2 bases, the J end lost 5 bases, and 12 bases lay between the germline ends. The CDR3 extends over 15 amino acids.

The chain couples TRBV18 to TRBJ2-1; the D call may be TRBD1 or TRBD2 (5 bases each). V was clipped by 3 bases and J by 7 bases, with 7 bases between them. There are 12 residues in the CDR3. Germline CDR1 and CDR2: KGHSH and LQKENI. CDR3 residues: CASSPRENEQFF. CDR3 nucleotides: TGTGCCAGCTCACCCAGGGAGAATGAGCAGTTCTTC.

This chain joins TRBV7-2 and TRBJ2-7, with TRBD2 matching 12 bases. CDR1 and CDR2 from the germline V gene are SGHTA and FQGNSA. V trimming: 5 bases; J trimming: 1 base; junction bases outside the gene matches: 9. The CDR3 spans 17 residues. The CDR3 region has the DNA TGTGCCAGCAGCCGAAACCCTAGCGGGGGGGGTTCCTACGAGCAGTACTTC. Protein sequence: CASSRNPSGGGSYEQYF.

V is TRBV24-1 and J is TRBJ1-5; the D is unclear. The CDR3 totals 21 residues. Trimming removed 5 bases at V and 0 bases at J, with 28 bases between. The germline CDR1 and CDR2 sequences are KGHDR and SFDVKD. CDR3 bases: TGTGCCACCAGTGCATCCGGGATCGCTCCCCGGGGAGTAAATAGCAATCAGCCCCAGCATTTT. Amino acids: CATSASGIAPRGVNSNQPQHF.

CDR3 nucleotides: TGCAGTGCTCAATCGGGACGGCACTCCTACGAGCAGTACTTC. Translated, it gives CSAQSGRHSYEQYF. V and J are TRBV20-1 and TRBJ2-7, with D possibly being TRBD1 or TRBD2 (5 bases each). The germline V gene encodes CDR1 DFQATT and CDR2 SNEGSKA (reference sequence). Trimming took off 5 bases at V and 0 bases at J, with 14 bases between the two ends. The CDR3 spans 14 residues.

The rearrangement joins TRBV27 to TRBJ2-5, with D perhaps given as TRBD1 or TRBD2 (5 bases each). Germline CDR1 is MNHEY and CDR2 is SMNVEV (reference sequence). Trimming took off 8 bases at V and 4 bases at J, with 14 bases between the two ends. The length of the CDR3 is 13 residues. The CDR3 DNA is TGTGCCAGCGGTCATGGGGGAGTAGAGACCCAGTACTTC. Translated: CASGHGGVETQYF.

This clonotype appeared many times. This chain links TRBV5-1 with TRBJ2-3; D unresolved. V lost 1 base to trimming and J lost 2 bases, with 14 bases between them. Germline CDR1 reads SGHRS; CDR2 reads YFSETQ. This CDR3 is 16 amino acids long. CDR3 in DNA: TGCGCCAGCAGCTTGACTCTCTTACCGATCACAGATACGCAGTATTTT. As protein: CASSLTLLPITDTQYF. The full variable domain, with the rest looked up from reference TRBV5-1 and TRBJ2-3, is KAGVTQTPRYLIKTRGQQVTLSCSPISGHRSVSWYQQTPGQGLQFLFEYFSETQRNKGNFPGRFSGRQFSNSRSEMNVSTLELGDSALYLCASSLTLLPITDTQYFGPGTRLTVL.

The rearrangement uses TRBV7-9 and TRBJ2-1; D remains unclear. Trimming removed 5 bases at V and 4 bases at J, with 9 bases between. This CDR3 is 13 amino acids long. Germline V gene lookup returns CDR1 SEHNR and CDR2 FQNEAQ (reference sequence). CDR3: CASSPVSYNEQFF. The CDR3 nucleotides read TGTGCCAGCAGCCCCGTCTCGTACAATGAGCAGTTCTTC.

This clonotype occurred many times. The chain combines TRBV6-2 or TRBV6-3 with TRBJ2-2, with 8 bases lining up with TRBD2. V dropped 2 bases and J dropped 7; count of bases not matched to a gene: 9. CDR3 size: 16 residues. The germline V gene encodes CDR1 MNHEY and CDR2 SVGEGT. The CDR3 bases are TGTGCCAGCAGTTACGGCGTGACTAGCGTCGGCGGGGAGCTGTTTTTT. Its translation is CASSYGVTSVGGELFF.

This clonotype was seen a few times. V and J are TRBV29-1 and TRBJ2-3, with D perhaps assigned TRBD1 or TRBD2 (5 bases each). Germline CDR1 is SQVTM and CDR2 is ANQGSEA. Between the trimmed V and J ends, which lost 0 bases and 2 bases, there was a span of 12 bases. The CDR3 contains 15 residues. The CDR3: CSVEDLGTYTDTQYF. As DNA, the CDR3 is TGCAGCGTTGAAGATCTGGGGACCTACACAGATACGCAGTATTTT.

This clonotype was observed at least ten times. The CDR3 DNA follows: TGTGCCAGCAGCAAAAATCAAGCGCAGATCACCTACGAGCAGTACTTC. Residues: CASSKNQAQITYEQYF. The chain employs TRBV21-1 and TRBJ2-7. TRBV21-1 is shown as a pseudogene. This CDR3 is built from 16 residues.

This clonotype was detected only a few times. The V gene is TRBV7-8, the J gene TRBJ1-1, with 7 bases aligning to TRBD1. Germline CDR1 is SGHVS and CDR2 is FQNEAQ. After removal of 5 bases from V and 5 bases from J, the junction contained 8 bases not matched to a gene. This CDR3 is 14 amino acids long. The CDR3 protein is CASSIQTGQTEAFF. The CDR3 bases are TGTGCCAGCAGCATCCAGACAGGGCAAACTGAAGCTTTCTTT.

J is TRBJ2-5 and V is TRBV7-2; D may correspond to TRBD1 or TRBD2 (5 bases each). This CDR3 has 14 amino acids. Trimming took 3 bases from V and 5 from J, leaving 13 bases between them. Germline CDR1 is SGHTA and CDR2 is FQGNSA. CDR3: CASSFSRWGETQYF. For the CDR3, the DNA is TGTGCCAGCAGCTTCAGTCGTTGGGGGGAGACCCAGTACTTC.

The CDR3 nucleotides are TGCGCCAGCAGCCCCAGGGGGACAGGGGCCTCTGGAAACACCATATATTTT. Translating it yields CASSPRGTGASGNTIYF. The chain employs TRBV5-1 and TRBJ1-3; 10 bases agree with TRBD1. This CDR3 has 17 amino acids. The germline CDR1 and CDR2 sequences are SGHRS and YFSETQ. V trimming: 4 bases; J trimming: 0 bases; junction bases outside the gene matches: 7. Full variable domain (remainder filled in from reference TRBV5-1 and TRBJ1-3): KAGVTQTPRYLIKTRGQQVTLSCSPISGHRSVSWYQQTPGQGLQFLFEYFSETQRNKGNFPGRFSGRQFSNSRSEMNVSTLELGDSALYLCASSPRGTGASGNTIYFGEGSWLTVV.